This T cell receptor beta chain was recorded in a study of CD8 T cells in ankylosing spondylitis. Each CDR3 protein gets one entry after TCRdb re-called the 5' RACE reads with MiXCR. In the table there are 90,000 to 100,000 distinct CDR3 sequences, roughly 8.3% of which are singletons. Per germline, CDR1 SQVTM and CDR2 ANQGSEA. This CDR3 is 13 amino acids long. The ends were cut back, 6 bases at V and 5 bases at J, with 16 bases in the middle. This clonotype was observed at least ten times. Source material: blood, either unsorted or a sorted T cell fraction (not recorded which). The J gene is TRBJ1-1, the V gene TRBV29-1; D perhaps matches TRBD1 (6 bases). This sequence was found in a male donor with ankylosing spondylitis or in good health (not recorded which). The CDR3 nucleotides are TGCAGCGTAGTACAGGGAGTTGGAACTGAAGCTTTCTTT. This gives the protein CSVVQGVGTEAFF.